The 30 T cell receptor beta chains reported below all come from one sample, sequenced in a study of control samples from healthy donors and cancer patients. Sequencing was performed with immunoSEQ multiplex PCR; in TCRdb, only in-frame clones are kept and a portion is missing. The data hold fewer than 200,000 clones, with about 92% observed a single time. Sample: blood. The source of these receptors is a man aged 30-40 years in good health.

The chain joins TRBV10-2 to TRBJ1-2; the D is unclear. Germline V CDR1 and CDR2: WSHSY, SAAADI. Trimming stripped 9 bases from V and 1 base from J, with 12 bases between. The CDR3 has 13 residues. The CDR3 DNA follows: TGCGCCAGTTCTCCAGGCGTTAACTATGGCTACACCTTC. Protein sequence: CASSPGVNYGYTF.

This clone was detected only once. The V and J genes are TRBV18 and TRBJ2-2, with 7 bases fitting TRBD1. The CDR3 has 16 residues. Germline V gene data show CDR1 as KGHSH and CDR2 as LQKENI. V trimming: 2 bases; J trimming: 3 bases; junction bases outside the gene matches: 6. The CDR3 sequence: CASSPNPDRDTGELFF. Here the CDR3 DNA reads TGTGCCAGCTCACCAAATCCCGACAGGGACACCGGGGAGCTGTTTTTT.

The gene calls are TRBV12-3 or TRBV12-4 and TRBJ1-1; D gene uncertain. The CDR3 has 13 amino acids. Trimming shortened V by 6 bases and J by 7 bases, and 15 bases separated the two germline ends. Here the CDR3 reads CASSRDRRGEAFF. Written as DNA, the CDR3 is TGTGCCAGCAGCCGAGATCGACGTGGTGAAGCTTTCTTT.

This sequence joins TRBV27 and TRBJ1-1; 11 bases align to TRBD1. CDR1 and CDR2 (germline): MNHEY, SMNVEV (reference sequence). V trimming: 3 bases; J trimming: 10 bases; junction bases outside the gene matches: 13. This CDR3 is built from 16 residues. This CDR3 is CASSLGLGQGAIRAFF. In DNA, the CDR3 is TGTGCCAGCAGTTTGGGGCTAGGACAGGGGGCGATCCGAGCTTTCTTT.

The J gene is TRBJ1-3, the V gene TRBV28; TRBD1 aligns across 7 bases. V shed 5 bases, J shed 4 bases, and the junction held 2 bases outside the gene matches. There are 13 residues in the CDR3. Germline CDR1 reads MDHEN; CDR2 reads SYDVKM. CDR3 nucleotides: TGTGCCAGCAGTGGAGGGGGCGGAAACACCATATATTTT. Its protein product is CASSGGGGNTIYF.

The chain uses TRBV9 and TRBJ2-5, with D possibly TRBD2 on 5 matching bases. The CDR3 consists of 15 residues. V dropped 0 bases and J dropped 2 bases, with 11 bases sitting between them. Germline-derived CDR1 and CDR2 are SGDLS and YYNGEE. The DNA of the CDR3 is TGTGCCAGCAGCGTAGAGGGAGCGGCTCAAGAGACCCAGTACTTC. Translating gives CASSVEGAAQETQYF.

The V call is TRBV5-1, the J call TRBJ1-1; D not certain. The CDR3 extends over 14 amino acids. In germline, CDR1 is SGHRS, CDR2 YFSETQ. Trimming pared 4 bases from V and 5 bases from J, leaving 15 bases between. The CDR3 nucleotides read TGCGCCAGCAGCCGTACACACCCGAGGACTGAAGCTTTCTTT. Its translation is CASSRTHPRTEAFF.

The sample holds one count of this clone. This chain uses TRBV12-3 or TRBV12-4 with TRBJ2-5, with a tentative D call TRBD1 (6 bases). The germline V and J ends were trimmed by 2 bases and 5 bases, with 9 bases remaining between them. This CDR3 region has 13 residues. The CDR3 loop is CASSLTQGETQYF. The DNA for the CDR3 is TGTGCCAGCAGTTTAACCCAGGGGGAGACCCAGTACTTC.

This chain connects TRBV9 to TRBJ1-1; no reliable D call. The CDR3 is 14 residues long. Germline values: CDR1 SGDLS, CDR2 YYNGEE. Deletions cut 3 bases from V and 3 bases from J, with 12 bases between. CDR3 DNA sequence: TGTGCCAGCAGCGAAGCCCTCTGGGACACTGAAGCTTTCTTT. This encodes CASSEALWDTEAFF.

This chain connects TRBV30 to TRBJ1-6; no clear D gene. V lost 6 bases and J lost 9, with 9 bases in between. The length of the CDR3 is 11 residues. Germline V gene sequence: CDR1 GTSNPN, CDR2 SVGIG (reference sequence). The CDR3 here is CACDVGSPLHF. Here the CDR3 DNA reads TGTGCCTGTGATGTGGGTTCACCCCTCCACTTT.

V usage is TRBV11-2 and J usage is TRBJ1-1; D ambiguous. The CDR3 has 13 residues. Trimming cost V 7 bases and J 5 bases, with 14 bases left between them. In germline, CDR1 is SGHAT, CDR2 FQNNGV. The DNA for the CDR3 is TGTGCCAGCAATCCCAAGGCAGAGACTGAAGCTTTCTTT. Residues: CASNPKAETEAFF.

The chain couples TRBV2 to TRBJ2-3; a weak D match, TRBD2 (6 bases). In germline, CDR1 is SNHLY, CDR2 FYNNEI. Trimming took off 5 bases at V and 2 bases at J, with 14 bases between the two ends. The CDR3 totals 15 residues. The DNA for the CDR3 is TGTGCCAGCAGTATTCCGCGCGGGGACACAGATACGCAGTATTTT. Translation: CASSIPRGDTDTQYF.

The V call is TRBV4-1, the J call TRBJ2-5, with D perhaps TRBD2 (6 bases). This CDR3 has 15 residues. V lost 5 bases and J lost 1, with 14 bases in between. From germline, CDR1 is MGHRA and CDR2 YSYEKL. The DNA of the CDR3 is TGCGCCAGCAGCGGAGGGACTCCTTTCCAAGAGACCCAGTACTTC. Its protein is CASSGGTPFQETQYF.

V gene TRBV7-9 combines with J gene TRBJ1-2; D uncertain. V lost 3 bases to trimming and J lost 7 bases, with 18 bases between them. The CDR3 length is 15 residues. Germline-derived CDR1 and CDR2 are SEHNR and FQNEAQ (reference sequence). The CDR3 nucleotides are TGTGCCAGCAGCTTTCGAGACACCCTTTTAGGTGGCTACACCTTC. The encoded protein is CASSFRDTLLGGYTF.

This clone showed up just once. This sequence joins TRBV18 and TRBJ1-3; 7 bases are a match to TRBD1. The germline V gene has CDR1 KGHSH and CDR2 LQKENI. The CDR3 sequence is 16 residues long. V was clipped by 3 bases and J by 2 bases; unmatched bases: 7. The CDR3 DNA follows: TGTGCCAGCTCACCCCGACAGGGCTGGGCTGGAAACACCATATATTTT. This sequence encodes CASSPRQGWAGNTIYF.

This clone was seen just once. CDR3 in DNA: TGCGCCAGCAGGGCAGGTTCCCAAGAGACCCAGTACTTC. Translation gives CASRAGSQETQYF. This chain connects TRBV5-1 to TRBJ2-5; D not certain. CDR3 length: 13 residues. The germline V and J ends were trimmed by 5 bases and 1 base, with 9 bases remaining between them. Germline CDR1 SGHRS, CDR2 YFSETQ.

This chain links TRBV7-9 with TRBJ2-5; 9 nucleotides agree with TRBD1. V trimming: 7 bases; J trimming: 2 bases; junction bases outside the gene matches: 11. The germline CDR1 and CDR2 sequences are SEHNR and FQNEAQ (reference sequence). This CDR3 contains 16 residues. The CDR3 nucleotides read TGTGCCAGCACCCCGGACAGGGGACCCGCTCAAGAGACCCAGTACTTC. Translated: CASTPDRGPAQETQYF.

The chain combines TRBV27 with TRBJ2-5; perhaps TRBD2 as D (6 bases). CDR3 length: 21 residues. CDR1 and CDR2 from the germline V gene are MNHEY and SMNVEV (reference sequence). The V end lost 0 bases, the J end lost 3 bases, and 29 bases lay between the germline ends. CDR3 loop: CASSLSDGPTPPLWREETQYF. As DNA, the CDR3 is TGTGCCAGCAGTTTATCGGACGGACCCACCCCACCGTTGTGGAGGGAAGAGACCCAGTACTTC.

This clone was observed once. The V call is TRBV5-1, the J call TRBJ1-5, with TRBD1 identical over 7 bases. V was clipped by 1 base and J by 7 bases; unmatched bases: 5. Germline V CDR1 and CDR2: SGHRS, YFSETQ. The CDR3 is 14 amino acids. CDR3 residues: CASSLRQGDQPQHF. CDR3 DNA sequence: TGCGCCAGCAGCTTGCGACAGGGAGACCAGCCCCAGCATTTT. Looking up the rest from reference TRBV5-1 and TRBJ1-5 gives the full variable domain: KAGVTQTPRYLIKTRGQQVTLSCSPISGHRSVSWYQQTPGQGLQFLFEYFSETQRNKGNFPGRFSGRQFSNSRSEMNVSTLELGDSALYLCASSLRQGDQPQHFGDGTRLSIL.

The chain links TRBV2 to TRBJ2-7; tentatively, D is TRBD2 (6 bases). The V end lost 9 bases, the J end lost 1 base, and 10 bases lay between the germline ends. This CDR3 has 12 residues. The germline CDR1 and CDR2 sequences are SNHLY and FYNNEI. The CDR3 reads CASQRVSYEQYF. DNA of the CDR3: TGTGCCAGTCAGCGGGTTTCCTACGAGCAGTACTTC.

This clone was seen only once. This chain joins TRBV28 and TRBJ1-1; perhaps TRBD1 as D (5 bases). V lost 5 bases, J lost 5 bases, and 15 bases lay in between. This CDR3 contains 14 residues. Germline V gene sequence: CDR1 MDHEN, CDR2 SYDVKM. The CDR3: CASSQAGRATEAFF. The CDR3 DNA reads TGTGCCAGCAGTCAAGCGGGGCGCGCTACTGAAGCTTTCTTT.

This chain joins TRBV19 and TRBJ1-2; 9 bases align to TRBD1. From germline, CDR1 is LNHDA and CDR2 SQIVND (reference sequence). CDR3 length equals 13 residues. The V segment lost 5 bases and the J segment 6 bases; nucleotides outside the gene matches: 4. The chain's CDR3 is CASSPRTGDGYTF. CDR3 DNA sequence: TGTGCCAGTAGTCCTCGGACAGGGGATGGCTACACCTTC.

The rearrangement joins TRBV11-2 to TRBJ2-5, with D possibly TRBD1 on 5 matching bases. V lost 5 bases and J lost 4, with 8 bases in between. The CDR3 loop spans 12 amino acids. The germline V gene encodes CDR1 SGHAT and CDR2 FQNNGV. The CDR3 DNA reads TGTGCCAGCAGCCCTCAGGGAGAGACCCAGTACTTC. Amino acids: CASSPQGETQYF. The full variable domain, rest sourced from reference TRBV11-2 and TRBJ2-5, is EAGVAQSPRYKIIEKRQSVAFWCNPISGHATLYWYQQILGQGPKLLIQFQNNGVVDDSQLPKDRFSAERLKGVDSTLKIQPAKLEDSAVYLCASSPQGETQYFGPGTRLLVL.

The chain uses TRBV5-4 and TRBJ2-7; 10 bases are shared with TRBD2. Trimming cost V 1 base and J 0 bases; bases outside gene matches: 13. The germline V gene has CDR1 SGHNT and CDR2 YYREEE (reference sequence). This CDR3 contains 19 residues. DNA for the CDR3: TGTGCCAGCAGCTTGAGGATTGGACTAGCGGCCGCCGCCTCCTACGAGCAGTACTTC. This codes for CASSLRIGLAAAASYEQYF. Drawing the rest from reference TRBV5-4 and TRBJ2-7, the complete variable domain is ETGVTQSPTHLIKTRGQQVTLRCSSQSGHNTVSWYQQALGQGPQFIFQYYREEENGRGNFPPRFSGLQFPNYSSELNVNALELDDSALYLCASSLRIGLAAAASYEQYFGPGTRLTVT.

The V gene is TRBV5-1, the J gene TRBJ1-1, with D hard to call. Germline V gives CDR1 SGHRS, CDR2 YFSETQ. The V and J ends lost 0 bases and 1 base respectively, with 13 bases between them. CDR3 length: 16 amino acids. The CDR3 region is CASSLAVPGANTEAFF. The CDR3, as DNA: TGCGCCAGCAGCTTGGCCGTGCCAGGAGCGAACACTGAAGCTTTCTTT.

The chain has TRBV18 and TRBJ1-5; D unclear. Germline V gives CDR1 KGHSH, CDR2 LQKENI. V lost 1 base and J 4 bases, leaving 8 bases between the germline ends. The CDR3 sequence is 14 residues long. CDR3 nucleotides: TGTGCCAGCTCACCACAGGGTTCGAATCAGCCCCAGCATTTT. It is translated as CASSPQGSNQPQHF.

About this clone itself: At one boundary the junction diverges from the germline segment, which might be a read error. The V and J genes are TRBV10-3 and TRBJ1-5, with a possible D match to TRBD1 (5 bases). The CDR3 is 18 residues long. The germline V gene has CDR1 ENHRY and CDR2 SYGVKD. The CDR3 DNA sequence: TGTGCCATCCGTGAGTCGGGGGGGGAGGCGGTGGGCAATCAGCCCCAGCATTTT. As protein: CAIRESGGEAVGNQPQHF.

The chain is built from TRBV12-3 or TRBV12-4 and TRBJ1-5; the D gene is possibly TRBD1 (5 bases). This CDR3 spans 13 amino acids. Between the trimmed V and J ends, which lost 5 bases and 5 bases, there was a span of 10 bases. This CDR3 reads CASSPGRHQPQHF. For the CDR3, the DNA is TGTGCCAGCAGTCCAGGGAGACATCAGCCCCAGCATTTT.

The chain couples TRBV7-9 to TRBJ1-2; TRBD1 agrees at 8 bases. The trim removed 5 bases at V and 5 bases at J, leaving 7 bases unmatched. The germline V gene has CDR1 SEHNR and CDR2 FQNEAQ (reference sequence). CDR3 length: 14 amino acids. DNA for the CDR3: TGTGCCAGCAGCGTTGGACAGGGCCTTTATGGCTACACCTTC. It specifies CASSVGQGLYGYTF.

This chain links TRBV4-1 with TRBJ2-1; a weak D match, TRBD2 (6 bases). The CDR3 runs to 16 residues. V lost 0 bases, J lost 4 bases, and 13 bases lay in between. CDR1 is MGHRA, CDR2 YSYEKL, per germline. CDR3 coding DNA: TGCGCCAGCAGCCAAGAGCTTAGCGGTCCTTACAATGAGCAGTTCTTC. Translated: CASSQELSGPYNEQFF.